Described below is a single T cell receptor beta chain sequence and its context. Its antigen is unknown. The assay was carried out at the deep level. Sequenced by immunoSEQ multiplex PCR; TCRdb stores in-frame clones only, minus some. The table shows under 600,000 clones, with 70% to 80% occurring only once. This entry is derived from a study of shared clonotypes between healthy human individuals. Broader study findings: Sample collection involved blood only; tissue repertoires are likely different.

This CDR3 has 13 amino acids. Germline CDR1 is MNHNS and CDR2 is SASEGT. V was pared by 10 bases and J by 4 bases, with 16 bases between. The TCR was taken from a woman aged 40 to 55 in good health. Some clones in this sample may be carry-over from other donors' samples. The V call is TRBV6-1, the J call TRBJ1-2; D remains ambiguous. What was sequenced was PBMCs. The CDR3 coding sequence is TGTGCCATCCTGCGGGCACTAAGCTATGGCTACACCTTC. This encodes CAILRALSYGYTF.